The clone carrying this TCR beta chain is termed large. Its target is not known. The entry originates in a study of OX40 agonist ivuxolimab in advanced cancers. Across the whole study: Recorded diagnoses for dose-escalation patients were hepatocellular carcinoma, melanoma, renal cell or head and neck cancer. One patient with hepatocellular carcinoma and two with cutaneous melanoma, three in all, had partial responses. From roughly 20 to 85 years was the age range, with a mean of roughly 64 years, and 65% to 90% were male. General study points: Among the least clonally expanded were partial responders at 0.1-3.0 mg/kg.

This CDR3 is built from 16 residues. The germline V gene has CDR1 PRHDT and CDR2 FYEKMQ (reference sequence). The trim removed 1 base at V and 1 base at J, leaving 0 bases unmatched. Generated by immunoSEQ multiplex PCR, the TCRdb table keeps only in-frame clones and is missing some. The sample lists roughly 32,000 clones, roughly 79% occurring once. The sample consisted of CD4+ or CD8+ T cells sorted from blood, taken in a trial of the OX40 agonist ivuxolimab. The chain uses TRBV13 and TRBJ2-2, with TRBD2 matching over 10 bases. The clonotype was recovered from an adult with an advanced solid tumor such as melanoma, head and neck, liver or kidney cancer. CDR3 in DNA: TGTGCCAGCAGCTTAGTAGCGGGAGGGAACACCGGGGAGCTGTTTTTT. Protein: CASSLVAGGNTGELFF.